This TCR beta chain was identified during a study of T cell clonotyping in hematopoietic cell transplantation (dated by TCRdb to about 2021). In the study overall: In the study, over a hundred blood samples were gathered from roughly 33 consecutive transplant recipients and their related donors. Recruitment of patients ran from late 2015 to early 2017, and follow-up continued until September 2020 or until death.

Results the study describes overall, beyond this receptor: Overlap with donor repertoires was found for only a small fraction of recipient repertoires, with over 95% found to appear de novo at the given depth. The sample size was limited and the cells went unsorted, which meant the CD4 and CD8 repertoire contributions could not be told apart. Donor and pretransplant recipient Inverse Simpson Index values predicted broader posttransplant TCR repertoire diversity. Recipient TCR diversity fell after transplant, with pathologically expanded clonotypes rising progressively from day 30 to day 180.

TCR beta CDR3 regions were amplified from genomic DNA with the immunoSEQ assay, a bias-controlled multiplex PCR using V- and J-specific primers. In a second PCR step, a proprietary barcode and Illumina adapter sequences were attached to the CDR3 amplicons. An Illumina MiSeq instrument was used for sequencing of the CDR3 libraries. As for the original processing: Export and quality control were done with immunoSEQ Analyzer 3.0, while downstream analyses used R Bioconductor and Immunarch. Only productive rearrangements within the normalized downsampled data set were used in the calculation of repertoire metrics. In the normalized cohort, a clonotype counted as pathologically expanded if the clonotype was larger than 5 templates. Repertoire diversity was measured with the Inverse Simpson Index. To capture all clonotypes, the CMV-specificity analyses were run on the non-normalized data set. The source is immuneACCESS, and TCRdb retained only in-frame sequences with V and J called. Part of the clones is not carried over; for the studies checked, unresolved V genes explain less than half of this, and the remainder is unexplained. That table supplies the V and J calls and clone size; D and trimming were determined from the DNA. The sample table records approximately 14,000 clones; around 84% of these occur just once. Together, the top ten hold 9.5% to 15% of the sample.

In the case of this clone: The antigen it recognizes is unknown. Per-base quality was not reported, and no clone a single base away is much larger than it. Other DNA sequences from this sample encode an identical CDR3 as well.

The label giving this sample's time point can be read as: 100 days after allo-HCT. Blood samples were obtained from recipients approximately 28 days before transplant and at days 30, 100 and 180 after transplant. Nuclei Lysis Solution was used to extract genomic DNA from fresh or cryopreserved unfractionated peripheral blood mononuclear cells. CDR1 and CDR2 are read off the germline V gene as MNHEY and SVGAGI. The CDR3 has 13 amino acids, counting the end cysteine and phenylalanine. Only the CDR3 portion is preserved as DNA: 39 bases, with reading frame beginning at the first base. V lost 4 bases and J lost 6 bases; the stretch between them is 7 bases long.

The chain joins TRBV6-5 to TRBJ1-6; no D gene can be assigned with confidence. The origin of this receptor is a male patient in his forties or fifties who had an allogeneic stem cell transplant from an unrelated donor, so T cells may come from the graft donor. Some clones in this sample may be carry-over from other donors' samples. The sample here was PBMCs, taken 100 days after allogeneic stem cell transplant. The CDR3 region has the sequence CASSSGPNSPLHF. The DNA sequence is given as TGTGCCAGCAGTTCCGGACCTAATTCACCCCTCCACTTT.